The clone carrying this T cell receptor beta chain occurred many times. Its antigen is still unknown. It was with a sample-barcoded 5' primer and a J-beta primer mix that a second PCR of roughly 6 to 12 cycles was run. Every sample gave at least 3 million paired-end reads containing CDR3. Each CDR3 protein is one row after TCRdb ran MiXCR on the 5' RACE reads. The repertoire holds about 780,000 distinct CDR3 sequences, 35% to 60% seen once, with around 18% in the top ten. This sample was included in a study of blood T cells in healthy people across ages. Trimming cost V 6 bases and J 4 bases, with 9 bases left between them. CDR3 length: 12 residues. In germline, CDR1 is SEHNR, CDR2 FQNEAQ (reference sequence). Notes on the study in general: TCR beta diversity, measured per million T cells, fell in a roughly linear way with age.

This chain uses TRBV7-9 with TRBJ2-5, with D unresolved. The TCR comes from an elderly man in good health. The sample consisted of blood. DNA for the CDR3: TGTGCCAGCAGTCTAATCGGAGAGACCCAGTACTTC. Translating it yields CASSLIGETQYF.